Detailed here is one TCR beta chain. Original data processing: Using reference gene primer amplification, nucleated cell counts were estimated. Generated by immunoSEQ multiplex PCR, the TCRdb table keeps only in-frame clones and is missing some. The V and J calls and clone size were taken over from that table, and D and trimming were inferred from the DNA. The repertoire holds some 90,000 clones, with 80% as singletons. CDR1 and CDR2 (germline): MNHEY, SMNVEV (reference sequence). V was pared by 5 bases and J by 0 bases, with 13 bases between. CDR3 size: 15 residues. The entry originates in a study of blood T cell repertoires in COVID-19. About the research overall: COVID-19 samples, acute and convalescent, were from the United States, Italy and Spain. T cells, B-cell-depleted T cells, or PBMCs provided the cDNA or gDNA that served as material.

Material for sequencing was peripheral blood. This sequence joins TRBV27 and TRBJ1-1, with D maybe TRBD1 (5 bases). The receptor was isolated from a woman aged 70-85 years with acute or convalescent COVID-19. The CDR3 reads CASSPSGGVNTEAFF. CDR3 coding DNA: TGTGCCAGCAGTCCGTCCGGGGGGGTGAACACTGAAGCTTTCTTT.